The 32 T cell receptor beta chains reported below all come from one sample, sequenced in a study of blood T cells in healthy people across ages. It was with a sample-barcoded 5' primer and a J-beta primer mix that a second PCR of roughly 7 to 12 cycles was run. MiXCR, applied by TCRdb to the 5' RACE reads, yields one record per CDR3 protein. The sample contains roughly 700,000 distinct CDR3 sequences, around half of which appear only once. The source material was blood. Every receptor here comes from a woman aged 60-70 years in good health.

The genes are TRBV12-3 or TRBV12-4 and TRBJ1-2; D is possibly TRBD1 (5 bases). This CDR3 contains 14 residues. V was trimmed by 3 bases and J by 4 bases, leaving 12 bases between them. This CDR3 is CASSLSGASYGYTF. The CDR3 DNA is TGTGCCAGCAGTTTGTCTGGGGCCTCCTATGGCTACACCTTC.

V and J are TRBV9 and TRBJ1-1; 7 positions agree with TRBD1. CDR1 and CDR2 from the germline V gene are SGDLS and YYNGEE. V gave up 0 bases and J gave up 4 bases; unmatched junction bases: 9. The CDR3 is 16 amino acids. The CDR3 region has the DNA TGTGCCAGCAGCGTAGAGACAGGGCGAGGGAGCACTGAAGCTTTCTTT. It encodes CASSVETGRGSTEAFF.

This clonotype turned up a few times. This chain links TRBV20-1 with TRBJ2-7, with 8 bases fitting TRBD2. CDR1 and CDR2 (germline): DFQATT, SNEGSKA (reference sequence). This CDR3 spans 14 amino acids. Trimming took 6 bases from V and 4 from J; bases not matched to a gene: 11. The CDR3 bases are TGCAGTGCCCAGGCGGGAGGAGGCGTATACGAGCAGTACTTC. It yields the protein CSAQAGGGVYEQYF.

This clonotype occurred a few times. J is TRBJ2-1 and V is TRBV20-1; TRBD1 might be the D (5 bases). CDR1 is DFQATT, CDR2 SNEGSKA, per germline (reference sequence). The CDR3 has 13 residues. Deletions cut 0 bases from V and 6 bases from J, with 9 bases between. The CDR3 sequence: CSARDLTGNEQFF. CDR3 in DNA: TGCAGTGCTAGAGATCTTACAGGCAATGAGCAGTTCTTC.

The chain is built from TRBV2 and TRBJ2-6, with D perhaps matching TRBD2 (9 bases). Germline V gene lookup returns CDR1 SNHLY and CDR2 FYNNEI. The CDR3 sequence is 19 residues long. The germline V and J ends were trimmed by 5 bases and 0 bases, with 20 bases remaining between them. The CDR3 coding sequence is TGTGCCAGCAGTTCTAGCGGGACAGGCCTGACCTCTGGGGCCAACGTCCTGACTTTC. This codes for CASSSSGTGLTSGANVLTF.

This clonotype was recorded a few times. The chain uses TRBV20-1 and TRBJ1-2; D is unresolved. V lost 2 bases, J lost 8 bases, and 18 bases lay in between. The CDR3 consists of 14 residues. CDR1 is DFQATT and CDR2 is SNEGSKA in the germline V gene (reference sequence). CDR3 sequence: CSARSGEDRRGYTF. CDR3 coding DNA: TGCAGTGCTAGATCAGGAGAAGATCGTCGGGGCTACACCTTC.

This clonotype occurred a few times. The chain has TRBV7-2 and TRBJ2-7; 11 nucleotides line up with TRBD2. Unmatched junction bases numbered 3, after V lost 5 bases and J lost 3 bases. Germline CDR1 is SGHTA and CDR2 is FQGNSA. The CDR3 sequence is 14 residues long. The CDR3 nucleotides read TGTGCCAGCAGCCGACTAGCGGGATTCTACGAGCAGTACTTC. The encoded protein is CASSRLAGFYEQYF.

The chain links TRBV15 to TRBJ2-7, with 7 bases fitting TRBD1. The germline gives CDR1 LNHNV, CDR2 YYDKDF (reference sequence). J gave up 4 bases and V 1 base, and 10 bases lay outside the gene matches. CDR3 size: 16 residues. Here the CDR3 DNA reads TGTGCCACCAGCAGAGGGGGGACAGAAAGGGGGTACGAGCAGTACTTC. It is translated as CATSRGGTERGYEQYF.

The chain carries TRBV7-2 and TRBJ1-2, with a possible D match to TRBD1 (5 bases). Per germline, CDR1 SGHTA and CDR2 FQGNSA. This CDR3 has 15 residues. V dropped 1 base and J dropped 1 base, with 10 bases sitting between them. CDR3 region: CASSLGQGFNYGYTF. In DNA, the CDR3 is TGTGCCAGCAGCTTAGGCCAGGGATTTAACTATGGCTACACCTTC.

J is TRBJ2-7 and V is TRBV6-2 or TRBV6-3; 10 bases match TRBD2. The germline gives CDR1 MNHEY, CDR2 SVGEGT. This CDR3 region has 15 residues. V shed 0 bases and J 6 bases; nucleotides not matched to a gene: 5. CDR3 loop: CASSYSLAGASEQYF. CDR3 coding DNA: TGTGCCAGCAGTTACTCGCTAGCGGGAGCTTCCGAGCAGTACTTC.

This clonotype has more than one count but fewer than ten. The genes are TRBV10-3 and TRBJ1-4; 7 nucleotides line up with TRBD1. The CDR3 is made up of 13 amino acids. Germline CDR1 and CDR2: ENHRY and SYGVKD. The trim removed 10 bases at V and 6 bases at J, leaving 8 bases unmatched. Here the CDR3 reads CATRDRADEKLFF. The CDR3 region has the DNA TGTGCCACCCGCGACAGGGCGGATGAAAAACTGTTTTTT.

V usage is TRBV29-1 and J usage is TRBJ2-1; D not certain. CDR1 SQVTM and CDR2 ANQGSEA come from the germline V gene. Trimming took off 4 bases at V and 2 bases at J, with 12 bases between the two ends. This CDR3 is 14 amino acids long. CDR3 bases: TGCAGCGTTGCTTTGGCGGACCCCTACAATGAGCAGTTCTTC. The encoded protein is CSVALADPYNEQFF.

This chain connects TRBV28 to TRBJ2-6, with D perhaps TRBD1 (6 bases). V gave up 6 bases and J gave up 0 bases, with 12 bases separating them. Germline CDR1 reads MDHEN; CDR2 reads SYDVKM. The CDR3 consists of 16 residues. In DNA form, the CDR3 reads TGTGCCAGCAGCCTCGGGACATTCTCTGGGGCCAACGTCCTGACTTTC. Protein product: CASSLGTFSGANVLTF.

The V and J genes are TRBV20-1 and TRBJ2-1, with TRBD2 matching over 13 bases. Germline lookup yields CDR1 DFQATT and CDR2 SNEGSKA (reference sequence). The length of the CDR3 is 20 residues. V dropped 3 bases and J dropped 2; count of bases not matched to a gene: 16. CDR3 bases: TGCAGTGCTAGGAACCCCTATTCGACTAGCGGGAGGTCGCCCTACAATGAGCAGTTCTTC. Encoded protein: CSARNPYSTSGRSPYNEQFF.

This clonotype appeared a few times. This chain joins TRBV4-2 and TRBJ1-4; 9 nucleotides match TRBD1. The CDR3 sequence is 14 residues long. Germline values: CDR1 LGHNA, CDR2 YNFKEQ. V was clipped by 5 bases and J by 8 bases; unmatched bases: 6. The CDR3 sequence: CASSETGGNEKLFF. In nucleotides, the CDR3 is TGTGCCAGCAGCGAGACAGGGGGTAACGAAAAACTGTTTTTT.

This clonotype showed up just a few times. The genes are TRBV5-1 and TRBJ2-1; perhaps TRBD1 as D (5 bases). The CDR3 contains 16 residues. Germline-derived CDR1 and CDR2 are SGHRS and YFSETQ. The ends were cut back, 0 bases at V and 5 bases at J, with 15 bases in the middle. The CDR3 bases are TGCGCCAGCAGCTTGGTGGCAGGGATTCTCGACAATGAGCAGTTCTTC. Residues: CASSLVAGILDNEQFF.

This clonotype was seen a handful of times. V and J are TRBV5-1 and TRBJ2-3, with a tentative D call TRBD2 (6 bases). Germline loops: CDR1 SGHRS, CDR2 YFSETQ. V was shortened by 7 bases and J by 0 bases, with 12 bases between the two germline ends. The CDR3 extends over 14 amino acids. The CDR3 sequence is CASAGGTSTDTQYF. CDR3 DNA: TGCGCCAGCGCCGGGGGAACTAGCACAGATACGCAGTATTTT.

This clonotype was picked up a small number of times. This chain uses TRBV5-6 with TRBJ2-1, with TRBD1 identical over 7 bases. The CDR3 has 13 residues. Trimming cost V 6 bases and J 9 bases; bases outside gene matches: 9. Germline CDR1 SGHDT, CDR2 YYEEEE. The CDR3 bases are TGTGCCAGCACCCCGGGACAGAGAAGTGAGCAGTTCTTC. Translation gives CASTPGQRSEQFF.

This clonotype occurred once. The chain employs TRBV11-3 and TRBJ2-1; D call uncertain. Germline V CDR1 and CDR2: SGHNT, YENEEA. This CDR3 has 13 residues. Trimming took off 4 bases at V and 5 bases at J, with 9 bases between the two ends. The CDR3: CASSWGRDNEQFF. In DNA, the CDR3 is TGTGCCAGCAGCTGGGGTAGGGACAATGAGCAGTTCTTC.

CDR3 region: CASSPGPGEQFF. DNA of the CDR3: TGTGCCAGCAGCCCAGGGCCAGGGGAGCAGTTCTTC. The J gene is TRBJ2-1, the V gene TRBV12-3 or TRBV12-4; D is perhaps TRBD1 (5 bases). The CDR3 has 12 amino acids. Trimming shortened V by 6 bases and J by 10 bases, and 13 bases separated the two germline ends.

With regard to this clonotype: One end of the junction does not line up with germline, which may come from a read error. The rearrangement uses TRBV20-1 and TRBJ2-1; 9 bases map to TRBD1. CDR3 length: 15 amino acids. Germline V gene lookup returns CDR1 DFQATT and CDR2 SNEGSKA (reference sequence). CDR3 in amino acids: CSATVRQGGLGEQFF. The CDR3 nucleotides are TGCAGTGCTACAGTAAGACAGGGGGGGCTGGGTGAGCAGTTTTTC.

This clonotype showed up many times. This chain joins TRBV9 and TRBJ2-5, with D unresolved. The length of the CDR3 is 12 residues. V shed 0 bases and J shed 0 bases, with 0 bases lying between them. Per germline, CDR1 SGDLS and CDR2 YYNGEE. The CDR3: CASSVDQETQYF. In DNA, the CDR3 is TGTGCCAGCAGCGTAGACCAAGAGACCCAGTACTTC.

In its sample, this clonotype was seen many times. This clone may be a read error of a much larger clone one base away. This rearrangement joins TRBV29-1 to TRBJ2-5; 7 bases map to TRBD2. V trimming: 6 bases; J trimming: 0 bases; junction bases outside the gene matches: 7. CDR1 and CDR2 from the germline V gene are SQVTM and ANQGSEA. This CDR3 contains 14 residues. The CDR3 region is CSVPVGGYQETQYF. CDR3 DNA: TGCAGCGTACCGGTGGGGGGGTACCAAGAGACCCAGTACTTC.

This clonotype was found a few times. This chain connects TRBV29-1 to TRBJ1-1, with D hard to call. CDR3 length equals 13 residues. The V gene lost 1 base and the J gene lost 0 bases, with 6 bases spanning the gap. Germline V gene sequence: CDR1 SQVTM, CDR2 ANQGSEA. CDR3 bases: TGCAGCGTTGAAGGCAAGATGAACACTGAAGCTTTCTTT. It encodes CSVEGKMNTEAFF. Complete variable domain (other parts from reference TRBV29-1 and TRBJ1-1): SAVISQKPSRDICQRGTSLTIQCQVDSQVTMMFWYRQQPGQSLTLIATANQGSEATYESGFVIDKFPISRPNLTFSTLTVSNMSPEDSSIYLCSVEGKMNTEAFFGQGTRLTVV.

V gene TRBV5-4 combines with J gene TRBJ2-5, with 9 bases that match TRBD2. The assigned J gene may be wrong: the sequence end matches TRBJ2-7 better. The CDR3 spans 13 residues. Germline V gives CDR1 SGHNT, CDR2 YYREEE (reference sequence). The CDR3: CASSTGTSPEQYF. CDR3 nucleotides: TGTGCCAGCAGCACCGGGACTAGCCCCGAGCAGTACTTC.

This clonotype occurred once. The chain joins TRBV28 to TRBJ2-3; tentative D call: TRBD1 (6 bases). The germline V gene has CDR1 MDHEN and CDR2 SYDVKM. The CDR3 loop spans 14 amino acids. Deletions cut 11 bases from V and 0 bases from J, with 15 bases between. The CDR3 loop reads CASSGTPSTDTQYF. The CDR3 region has the DNA TGTGCCTCCTCCGGGACACCTAGCACAGATACGCAGTATTTT.

The chain is built from TRBV5-1 and TRBJ1-2; 7 bases line up with TRBD1. V was pared by 0 bases and J by 4 bases, with 9 bases of the junction left unmatched. The CDR3 extends over 16 amino acids. Germline loops: CDR1 SGHRS, CDR2 YFSETQ. CDR3 coding DNA: TGCGCCAGCAGCTTGGGCGACAGGGAGGTGGGCTATGGCTACACCTTC. Amino acids: CASSLGDREVGYGYTF.

This chain links TRBV6-5 with TRBJ2-1; TRBD2 is a possible D gene (5 bases). The ends were cut back, 10 bases at V and 9 bases at J, with 28 bases in the middle. There are 16 residues in the CDR3. Per germline, CDR1 MNHEY and CDR2 SVGAGI. This chain's CDR3 is CATYSRGVRWLGEQFF. The CDR3 DNA sequence: TGTGCCACCTACTCCCGGGGTGTGCGGTGGCTCGGTGAGCAGTTCTTC.

The chain combines TRBV5-6 with TRBJ2-1; 10 nucleotides match TRBD2. The CDR3 covers 17 residues. Germline-derived CDR1 and CDR2 are SGHDT and YYEEEE. The J segment lost 2 bases and the V segment lost 4 bases, leaving 9 bases of the junction unmatched. The CDR3 DNA follows: TGTGCCAGCAGCACACAGGGACTAGCGAGACCCTACAATGAGCAGTTCTTC. This translates into CASSTQGLARPYNEQFF.

This clonotype was observed a handful of times. Written as DNA, the CDR3 is TGTGCCAGCAGCTTAGAATGGGTAGCAGCGCAGTATTTT. This sequence encodes CASSLEWVAAQYF. The chain joins TRBV7-2 to TRBJ2-3; D is uncertain. Germline CDR1 reads SGHTA; CDR2 reads FQGNSA. V was cut by 1 base and J by 10 bases, with 12 bases left in between. The CDR3 has 13 amino acids. Filled out from reference TRBV7-2 and TRBJ2-3, the complete variable domain reads GAGVSQSPSNKVTEKGKDVELRCDPISGHTALYWYRQSLGQGLEFLIYFQGNSAPDKSGLPSDRFSAERTGGSVSTLTIQRTQQEDSAVYLCASSLEWVAAQYFGPGTRLTVL.

This clonotype was seen just once. J is TRBJ2-5 and V is TRBV28; 9 nucleotides match TRBD1. The CDR3 contains 17 residues. Germline V gene lookup returns CDR1 MDHEN and CDR2 SYDVKM. After removal of 4 bases from V and 11 bases from J, the junction contained 20 bases not matched to a gene. Written as DNA, the CDR3 is TGTGCCAGCAGTTCAACGCCGGGACAGGGTTTTTCGAAGGAGCAGTACTTC. Encoded protein: CASSSTPGQGFSKEQYF. Full variable domain (outside the CDR3, taken from reference TRBV28 and TRBJ2-5): DVKVTQSSRYLVKRTGEKVFLECVQDMDHENMFWYRQDPGLGLRLIYFSYDVKMKEKGDIPEGYSVSREKKERFSLILESASTNQTSMYLCASSSTPGQGFSKEQYFGPGTRLLVL.

This sequence joins TRBV28 and TRBJ2-1; 12 bases map to TRBD1. Trimming cost V 6 bases and J 8 bases; bases outside gene matches: 8. Germline-derived CDR1 and CDR2 are MDHEN and SYDVKM. This CDR3 is 15 amino acids long. CDR3 in amino acids: CASSSVGQGAYEQFF. Here the CDR3 DNA reads TGTGCCAGCAGCTCGGTGGGACAGGGGGCCTATGAGCAGTTCTTC.